The rows below give T cell receptor beta chains drawn from one sample of a study of patients and donors after allogeneic stem cell transplantation. TCRdb fed the RT-PCR reads into MiXCR, producing one record per CDR3 protein. The profile shows about 40,000 distinct CDR3 sequences, about 30% of them singletons. The sample consisted of blood, either unsorted or a sorted T cell fraction (not recorded which). These receptor sequences come from a human donor who was either an allogeneic HSCT recipient or a stem cell or donor lymphocyte infusion donor (not recorded which). It is not recorded whose cells these are; they may come from a transplant donor. Each CDR3 is given without its conserved first and last residue.

v_call cdr3_aa
TRBV10-3 AISDPTSGGQLGREQY
TRBV7-9 ASSWRTMSDTQY
TRBV24-1 ATSDAPGLADTGELF
TRBV6-5 ASRQQGNEQF
TRBV7-2 ASRLRDRPLANYGYT
TRBV6-5 ASSSLTRGETQY
TRBV4-3 ASSQERRGSSYNEQF
TRBV12-3/TRBV12-4 ASSGPSGLNTEAF
TRBV20-1 SARARTGKSSGNTIY
TRBV7-2 ASSLVGTSGRTWNEQF
TRBV10-3 AIRVSVEGALYNEQF
TRBV21-1 ASSKPRLAEGTDTQY
TRBV4-3 ASSQEAVVYNSPLH
TRBV10-3 AISGGLAGGTYEQY
TRBV6-2/TRBV6-3 ASSLADLSTDTQY
TRBV5-1 ASSLGQGGANVLT
TRBV12-3/TRBV12-4 ASSLLGGITQY
TRBV7-3 ASSPRLRDRYLRVGLISPLH
TRBV28 ASIPTRDNYGYT
TRBV12-3/TRBV12-4 ASSFTRQGPTPRGEAF
TRBV4-3 ASSHPSGNNEQF
TRBV5-1 ASSLVGTGMINTEAF
TRBV10-3 AGGGRGQEQY